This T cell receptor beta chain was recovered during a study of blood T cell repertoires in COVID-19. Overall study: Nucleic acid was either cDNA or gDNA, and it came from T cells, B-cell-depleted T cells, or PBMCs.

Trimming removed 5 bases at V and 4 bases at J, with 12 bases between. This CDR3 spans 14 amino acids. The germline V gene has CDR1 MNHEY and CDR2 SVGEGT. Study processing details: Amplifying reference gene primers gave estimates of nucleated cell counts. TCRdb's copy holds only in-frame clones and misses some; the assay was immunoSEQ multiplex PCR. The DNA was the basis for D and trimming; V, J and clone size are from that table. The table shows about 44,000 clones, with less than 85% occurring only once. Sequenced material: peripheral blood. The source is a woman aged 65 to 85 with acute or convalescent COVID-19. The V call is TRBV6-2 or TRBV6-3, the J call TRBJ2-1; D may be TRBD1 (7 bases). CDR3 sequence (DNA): TGTGCCAGCAGTACCAGGGGGGTATACAATGAGCAGTTCTTC. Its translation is CASSTRGVYNEQFF.